This T cell receptor beta chain was observed in a study of blood T cell repertoires in COVID-19. Study details: Acute and convalescent COVID-19 specimens originated in the United States, Italy and Spain. From T cells, B-cell-depleted T cells, or PBMCs came the material, which was cDNA or gDNA.

Original handling: Nucleated cell counts were estimated from reference gene primer amplification. Here immunoSEQ multiplex PCR was the method, and the copy in TCRdb shows in-frame clones only, minus some. V, J and clone size were drawn from that table, and D and trimming were deduced from the DNA. The repertoire has nearly 350,000 clones, about nine tenths of them found once; the top ten carry 7.3%. With respect to this clone: This sample also contains other DNA sequences that code for the same CDR3.

Patients at the Seattle site were enrolled during active infection and followed longitudinally. Sequencing used peripheral blood. The receptor's source is a woman in her 70s with COVID-19, enrolled during active disease.

DNA for the CDR3: TGTGCCAGCAGCCTCGGGACAGGGGGAAACACCATATATTTT. This codes for CASSLGTGGNTIYF. The chain combines TRBV3-1 (or the pseudogene TRBV3-2) with TRBJ1-3; 9 bases are a match to TRBD1. CDR1 and CDR2 (germline): LGHDT, YNNKEL (reference sequence). The CDR3 contains 14 residues. With V trimmed by 4 bases and J by 4 bases, 2 bases remained unmatched.